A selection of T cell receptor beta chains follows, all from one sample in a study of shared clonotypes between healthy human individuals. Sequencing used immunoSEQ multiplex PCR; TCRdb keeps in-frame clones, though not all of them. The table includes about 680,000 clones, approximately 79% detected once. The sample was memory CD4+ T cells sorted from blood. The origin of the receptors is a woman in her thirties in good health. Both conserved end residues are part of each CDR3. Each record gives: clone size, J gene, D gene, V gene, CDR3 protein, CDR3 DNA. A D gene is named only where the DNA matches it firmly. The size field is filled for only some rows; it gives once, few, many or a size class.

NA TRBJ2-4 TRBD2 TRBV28 CASSSGGTAKNIQYF TGTGCCAGCAGTTCCGGGGGGACAGCCAAAAACATTCAGTACTTC
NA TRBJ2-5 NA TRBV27 CASRKGTVSEETQYF TGTGCCAGCAGGAAGGGGACGGTCTCGGAAGAGACCCAGTACTTC
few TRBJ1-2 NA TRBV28 CASTAALRGYTF TGTGCCAGCACCGCCGCGTTGAGAGGCTACACCTTC
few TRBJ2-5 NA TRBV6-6 CASSYSIGGGETQYF TGTGCCAGCAGTTACTCGATTGGTGGCGGGGAGACCCAGTACTTC
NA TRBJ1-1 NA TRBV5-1 CASSLAAGNTEAFF TGCGCCAGCAGCTTGGCCGCGGGGAACACTGAAGCTTTCTTT
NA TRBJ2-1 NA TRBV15 CATSSRENNEQFF TGTGCCACCAGCTCGCGGGAAAACAATGAGCAGTTCTTC
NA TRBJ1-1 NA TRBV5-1 CASSLVLNTEAFF TGCGCCAGCAGCTTGGTGCTGAACACTGAAGCTTTCTTT
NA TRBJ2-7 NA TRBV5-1 CASSLAREFHEQYF TGCGCCAGCAGCTTAGCCCGGGAGTTCCACGAGCAGTACTTC
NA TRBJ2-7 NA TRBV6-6 CASSGQREQYF TGTGCCAGCAGCGGACAGCGCGAGCAGTACTTC
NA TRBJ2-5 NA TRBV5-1 CASSTGTQGGETQYF TGCGCCAGCAGCACAGGGACGCAGGGAGGAGAGACCCAGTACTTC
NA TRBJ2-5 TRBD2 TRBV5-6 CASSLAGGETQYF TGTGCCAGCAGCCTAGCGGGAGGGGAGACCCAGTACTTC
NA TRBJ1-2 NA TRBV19 CASSLRDTGLETF TGTGCCAGTAGTCTGCGGGACACCGGTTTAGAAACCTTC
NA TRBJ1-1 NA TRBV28 CASNTPGFNTEAFF TGTGCCAGCAATACACCAGGCTTCAACACTGAAGCTTTCTTT
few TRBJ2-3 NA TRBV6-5 CASSTDANTDTQYF TGTGCCAGCAGCACAGATGCCAACACAGATACGCAGTATTTT
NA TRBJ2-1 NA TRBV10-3 CAISPPGPEQFF TGTGCCATCAGCCCCCCGGGACCTGAGCAGTTCTTC
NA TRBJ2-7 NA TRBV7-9 CASSRFSHEQYF TGTGCCAGCAGCCGCTTTTCCCACGAGCAGTACTTC
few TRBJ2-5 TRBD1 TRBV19 CASRTTGGAETQYF TGTGCCAGTAGGACGACAGGGGGCGCGGAGACCCAGTACTTC
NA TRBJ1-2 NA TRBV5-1 CASSLGQNYGYTF TGCGCCAGCAGCTTGGGGCAAAACTATGGCTACACCTTC
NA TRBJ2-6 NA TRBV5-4 CASSLRGGSGANVLTF TGTGCCAGCAGCTTGAGGGGGGGCTCTGGGGCCAACGTCCTGACTTTC
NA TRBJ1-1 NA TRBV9 CASSVQGHTEAFF TGTGCCAGCAGCGTTCAGGGCCACACTGAAGCTTTCTTT
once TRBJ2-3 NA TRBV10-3 CAISESSGRGTDTQYF TGTGCCATCAGTGAGTCGAGCGGGCGGGGAACAGATACGCAGTATTTT
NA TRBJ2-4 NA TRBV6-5 CASQIGVFGKNIQYF TGTGCCTCCCAGATAGGGGTCTTTGGCAAAAACATTCAGTACTTC
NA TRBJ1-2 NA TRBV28 CASSLLSGYTF TGTGCCAGCAGTTTGTTGAGTGGCTACACCTTC
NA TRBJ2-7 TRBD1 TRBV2 CASTRTGRTHEQYF TGTGCCAGCACACGGACAGGGCGAACCCACGAGCAGTACTTC
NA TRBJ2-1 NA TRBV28 CASSFSWINEQFF TGTGCCAGCAGTTTCAGCTGGATCAATGAGCAGTTCTTC
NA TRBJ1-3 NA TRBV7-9 CATKGFSGNTIYF TGTGCCACCAAGGGGTTCTCTGGAAACACCATATATTTT
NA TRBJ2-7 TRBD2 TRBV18 CASSPTSGSAYEQYF TGTGCCAGCTCACCGACTAGCGGGAGTGCCTACGAGCAGTACTTC
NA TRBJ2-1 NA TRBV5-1 CASSHGTWGNEQFF TGCGCCAGCAGCCATGGGACGTGGGGGAATGAGCAGTTCTTC
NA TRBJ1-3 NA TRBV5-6 CASSFQAGNTIYF TGTGCCAGCAGCTTCCAGGCTGGAAACACCATATATTTT
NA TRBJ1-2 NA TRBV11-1 CASSLEVGPYGYTF TGTGCCAGCAGCTTGGAGGTCGGTCCCTATGGCTACACCTTC
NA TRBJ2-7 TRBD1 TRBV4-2 CASSQGGGTGSDEQYF TGTGCCAGCAGCCAAGGAGGCGGGACAGGGAGTGACGAGCAGTACTTC
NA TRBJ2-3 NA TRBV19 CASNERGGSSTDTQYF TGTGCCAGTAACGAAAGAGGGGGTTCTAGCACAGATACGCAGTATTTT
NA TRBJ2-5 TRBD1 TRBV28 CATPPPPGQGFWETQYF TGTGCCACCCCGCCCCCCCCCGGACAGGGGTTTTGGGAGACCCAGTACTTC
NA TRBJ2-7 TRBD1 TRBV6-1 CASSPSRGRRYF TGTGCCAGCAGTCCCTCAAGGGGGCGCAGGTACTTC
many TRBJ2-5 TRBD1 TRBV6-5 CASSSTGWGETQYF TGTGCCAGCAGCTCGACAGGGTGGGGGGAGACCCAGTACTTC
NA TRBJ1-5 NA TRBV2 CASSIDGGGNQPQHF TGTGCCAGCAGTATTGACGGGGGAGGCAATCAGCCCCAGCATTTT
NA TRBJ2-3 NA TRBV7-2 CASSLSRDTQYF TGTGCCAGCAGCTTAAGCCGCGATACGCAGTATTTT
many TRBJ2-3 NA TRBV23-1 CASSQHNPRGTQYF TGCGCCAGCAGTCAACACAACCCCCGGGGTACGCAGTATTTT
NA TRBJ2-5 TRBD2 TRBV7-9 CASSSDLAGVETQYF TGTGCCAGCAGCTCAGACTTAGCGGGAGTTGAGACCCAGTACTTC
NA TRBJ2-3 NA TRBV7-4 CASSPRIWADTQYF TGTGCCAGCAGCCCCAGGATTTGGGCAGATACGCAGTATTTT
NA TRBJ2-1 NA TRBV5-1 CASSASSANYNEQFF TGCGCCAGCAGCGCCTCTAGCGCTAACTACAATGAGCAGTTCTTC
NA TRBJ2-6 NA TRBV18 CASSPQQGILISGANVLTF TGTGCCAGCTCACCACAGCAGGGCATACTCATCTCTGGGGCCAACGTCCTGACTTTC
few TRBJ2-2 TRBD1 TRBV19 CASSVQGNGELFF TGTGCCAGTAGTGTACAGGGGAACGGGGAGCTGTTTTTT
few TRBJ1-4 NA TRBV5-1 CASSRDNEKLFF TGCGCCAGCAGCCGGGACAATGAAAAACTGTTTTTT
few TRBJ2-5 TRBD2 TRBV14 CASSPRLAAFPGTQYF TGTGCCAGCAGCCCCCGACTAGCGGCGTTCCCGGGGACCCAGTACTTC
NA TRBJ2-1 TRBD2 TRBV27 CATGSGRSYNEQFF TGTGCCACCGGTAGCGGGAGATCCTACAATGAGCAGTTCTTC
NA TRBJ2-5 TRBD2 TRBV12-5 CASAPSGRQETQYF TGTGCTAGTGCCCCTAGCGGGCGTCAAGAGACCCAGTACTTC
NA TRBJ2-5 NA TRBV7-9 CASSQLRDTAQETQYF TGTGCCAGCAGCCAGTTACGGGACACAGCTCAAGAGACCCAGTACTTC
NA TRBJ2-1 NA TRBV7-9 CASSSKGPYEQFF TGTGCCAGCAGCTCGAAGGGGCCCTATGAGCAGTTCTTC